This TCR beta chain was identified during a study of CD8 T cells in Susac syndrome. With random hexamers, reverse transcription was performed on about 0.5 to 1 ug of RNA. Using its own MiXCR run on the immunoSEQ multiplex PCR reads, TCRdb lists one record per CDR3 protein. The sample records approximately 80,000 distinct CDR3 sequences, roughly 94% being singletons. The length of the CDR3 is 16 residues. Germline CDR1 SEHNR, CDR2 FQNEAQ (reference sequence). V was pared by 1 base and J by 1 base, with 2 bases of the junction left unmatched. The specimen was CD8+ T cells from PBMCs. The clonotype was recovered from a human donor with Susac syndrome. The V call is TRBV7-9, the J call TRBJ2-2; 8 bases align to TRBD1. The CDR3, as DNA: TGTGCCAGCAGCTTAGGACAGGGGAGGAACACCGGGGAGCTGTTTTTT. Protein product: CASSLGQGRNTGELFF.